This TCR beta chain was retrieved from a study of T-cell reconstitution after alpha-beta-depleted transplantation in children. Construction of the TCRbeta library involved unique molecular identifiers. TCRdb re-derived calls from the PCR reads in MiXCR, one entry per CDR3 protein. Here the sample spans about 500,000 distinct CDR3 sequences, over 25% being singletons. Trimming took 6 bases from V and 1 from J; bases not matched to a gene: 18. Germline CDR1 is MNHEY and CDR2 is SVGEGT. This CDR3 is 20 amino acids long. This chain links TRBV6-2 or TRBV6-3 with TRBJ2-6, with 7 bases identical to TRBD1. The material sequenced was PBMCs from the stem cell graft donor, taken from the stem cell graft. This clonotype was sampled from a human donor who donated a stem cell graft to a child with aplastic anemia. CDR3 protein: CASSLLGSGQSPSGANVLTF. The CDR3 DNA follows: TGTGCCAGCAGCCTACTCGGCTCGGGACAGTCCCCATCTGGGGCCAACGTCCTGACTTTC.